This T cell receptor (beta chain) comes out of a study of shared clonotypes between healthy human individuals. For this clone: Its target is unknown.

Trimming stripped 1 base from V and 1 base from J, with 6 bases between. The CDR3 has 13 residues. Germline V lookup: CDR1 SGHNT, CDR2 YYREEE (reference sequence). Study results and limitations: Tissue TCR repertoires likely differ from these blood-only repertoires. The represented genetic and exposure-history diversity was limited by the small number of donors.

Division of CD4+ cells produced a CD45RA+ naive subset and a CD45RA-negative memory subset. Method: immunoSEQ multiplex PCR; TCRdb's copy keeps in-frame clones and lacks some. The sample carries about 990,000 clones, approximately 78% recorded once. Sequencing was performed on memory CD4+ T cells from PBMCs. Documented subset: CD45RA-negative fraction. This chain joins TRBV5-4 and TRBJ2-7; TRBD2 might be the D (5 bases). The receptor was isolated from a man younger than 30 in good health. Some clones in this sample may be carry-over from other donors' samples. In nucleotides, the CDR3 is TGTGCCAGCAGCTTGACTAGTTCCTACGAGCAGTACTTC. Its protein product is CASSLTSSYEQYF.